These 21 T cell receptor beta chains were sequenced from one sample in a study of T cells in Graves' hyperthyroidism and ophthalmopathy. Amplified TCR beta CDR3 regions derived from RNA transcripts. The primer set for the first-round RT-PCR of the TCR CDR3 was HTBI. One entry per CDR3 protein results from TCRdb running MiXCR on the multiplex PCR reads. The data show over 350,000 distinct CDR3 sequences, with about 14% seen just once and 25% to 30% held by the top ten. The sequenced material came from blood. These receptors were collected from a man over 45 with Graves' ophthalmopathy.

This clonotype was seen only a few times. The V call is TRBV19, the J call TRBJ2-2; tentative D call: TRBD1 (6 bases). The CDR3 length is 16 residues. Germline V lookup: CDR1 LNHDA, CDR2 SQIVND (reference sequence). V was pared by 6 bases and J by 4 bases, with 18 bases between. In DNA form, the CDR3 reads TGTGCCAGTAGAGGGGGTCGTGAACCGGGCACCGGGGAGCTGTTTTTT. It encodes CASRGGREPGTGELFF.

This clonotype was recorded at least ten times. V is TRBV6-1 and J is TRBJ2-6, with TRBD1 matching over 9 bases. CDR1 is MNHNS and CDR2 is SASEGT in the germline V gene. The CDR3 is 19 residues long. V was clipped by 6 bases and J by 0 bases; unmatched bases: 12. CDR3 DNA: TGTGCCAGCAGCCAGAGGGACAGGGAGGCCCTCTCTGGGGCCAACGTCCTGACTTTC. As protein: CASSQRDREALSGANVLTF.

There are many counts of this clonotype. The chain uses TRBV27 and TRBJ2-1; 12 nucleotides align to TRBD2. In germline, CDR1 is MNHEY, CDR2 SMNVEV (reference sequence). The CDR3 loop spans 16 amino acids. Trimming at V came to 6 bases and at J to 4 bases, leaving 7 bases not matched to a gene. CDR3 amino acids: CASRPMLAGGYNEQFF. The CDR3 DNA reads TGTGCCAGCAGGCCAATGCTAGCGGGAGGGTACAATGAGCAGTTCTTC.

The genes are TRBV13 and TRBJ2-7; 7 positions match TRBD2. The CDR3 runs 13 residues. In germline, CDR1 is PRHDT, CDR2 FYEKMQ (reference sequence). The V gene end was trimmed by 5 bases and the J gene end by 3 bases; junction bases not matched to a gene: 4. CDR3 loop: CASSPTSLYEQYF. The CDR3 region has the DNA TGTGCCAGCAGCCCGACTAGCCTCTACGAGCAGTACTTC. The variable domain in full, with the rest retrieved from reference TRBV13 and TRBJ2-7, is AAGVIQSPRHLIKEKRETATLKCYPIPRHDTVYWYQQGPGQDPQFLISFYEKMQSDKGSIPDRFSAQQFSDYHSELNMSSLELGDSALYFCASSPTSLYEQYFGPGTRLTVT.

This clonotype was seen ten or more times. This rearrangement joins TRBV18 to TRBJ2-1, with 7 positions matching TRBD1. In germline, CDR1 is KGHSH, CDR2 LQKENI. J lost 3 bases, V lost 2 bases, and 4 bases had no gene match. The CDR3 runs 15 residues. The CDR3, as DNA: TGTGCCAGCTCACCAGGTCCAGGGGGCTACAATGAGCAGTTCTTC. Residues: CASSPGPGGYNEQFF. Full variable domain (rest looked up from reference TRBV18 and TRBJ2-1): NAGVMQNPRHLVRRRGQEARLRCSPMKGHSHVYWYRQLPEEGLKFMVYLQKENIIDESGMPKERFSAEFPKEGPSILRIQQVVRGDSAAYFCASSPGPGGYNEQFFGPGTRLTVL.

Many counts were recorded for this clonotype. The V and J genes are TRBV6-6 and TRBJ2-1, with 15 bases aligning to TRBD2. The V gene's germline CDR1 is MNHNY and CDR2 SVGAGI (reference sequence). V lost 0 bases and J lost 6; bases outside the gene matches: 0. CDR3 size: 16 residues. The CDR3, as DNA: TGTGCCAGCAGTTACTCGGGACTAGCGGGAGGCAATGAGCAGTTCTTC. Translating it yields CASSYSGLAGGNEQFF.

This clonotype was found a few times. V gene TRBV30 combines with J gene TRBJ2-4; D ambiguous. The CDR3 sequence is 17 residues long. Germline V gives CDR1 GTSNPN, CDR2 SVGIG (reference sequence). V was pared by 2 bases and J by 3 bases, with 20 bases between. CDR3 bases: TGTGCCTGGAGTCCACTCCTGGGAAGCCGCGTCAAAAACATTCAGTACTTC. Protein: CAWSPLLGSRVKNIQYF.

This clonotype was observed at least ten times. The chain is built from TRBV24-1 and TRBJ2-3, with 12 nucleotides matching TRBD2. CDR3 length equals 17 residues. The V and J ends lost 3 bases and 0 bases, in that order; junction bases with no gene match: 3. Germline V CDR1 and CDR2: KGHDR, SFDVKD. The CDR3 DNA reads TGTGCCACCAGTGATGGGACTAGCGGGCCAAGCACAGATACGCAGTATTTT. Amino acids: CATSDGTSGPSTDTQYF.

This clonotype has at least ten counts. This chain links TRBV7-9 with TRBJ2-7, with D maybe TRBD2 (5 bases). V lost 0 bases and J lost 2, with 17 bases in between. The germline V gene has CDR1 SEHNR and CDR2 FQNEAQ (reference sequence). The CDR3 is made up of 17 amino acids. The CDR3 protein is CASSLAPLAGMTYEQYF. The CDR3 DNA is TGTGCCAGCAGCTTAGCGCCCCTGGCCGGGATGACCTACGAGCAGTACTTC.

This clonotype was seen ten or more times. The chain links TRBV7-9 to TRBJ1-6; D may be TRBD1 (5 bases). The CDR3 loop spans 15 amino acids. Trimming took 1 base from V and 9 from J, leaving 13 bases between them. Looked up from germline, CDR1 is SEHNR and CDR2 is FQNEAQ (reference sequence). The CDR3 nucleotides read TGTGCCAGCAGCTTAGGAGGGCAGGGTGGTTCACCCCTCCACTTT. Protein sequence: CASSLGGQGGSPLHF.

The V call is TRBV19, the J call TRBJ2-1, with a tentative D call TRBD1 (5 bases). The CDR3 totals 12 residues. Germline lookup yields CDR1 LNHDA and CDR2 SQIVND (reference sequence). Between the trimmed V and J ends, which lost 1 base and 10 bases, there was a span of 8 bases. The CDR3 DNA reads TGTGCCAGTAGTATAGTAGGGGCGGAGCAGTTCTTC. Translating gives CASSIVGAEQFF. The full variable domain, completed using reference TRBV19 and TRBJ2-1, is DGGITQSPKYLFRKEGQNVTLSCEQNLNHDAMYWYRQDPGQGLRLIYYSQIVNDFQKGDIAEGYSVSREKKESFPLTVTSAQKNPTAFYLCASSIVGAEQFFGPGTRLTVL.

The chain carries TRBV25-1 and TRBJ2-5, with no clear D. The CDR3 loop spans 16 amino acids. The V and J ends lost 0 bases and 4 bases respectively, with 15 bases between them. Germline CDR1 reads MGHDK; CDR2 reads SYGVNS. CDR3 DNA: TGTGCCAGCAGTGAATACCTCGGCAACTTCGGAGAGACCCAGTACTTC. It encodes CASSEYLGNFGETQYF.

This clonotype was detected a few times. The chain recombines TRBV15 with TRBJ1-1, with 7 nucleotides matching TRBD1. Germline CDR1 is LNHNV and CDR2 is YYDKDF (reference sequence). The trim removed 3 bases at V and 5 bases at J, leaving 9 bases unmatched. This CDR3 has 15 amino acids. The chain's CDR3 is CATSRGEGARTEAFF. The CDR3 DNA sequence: TGTGCCACCAGCAGGGGGGAGGGGGCTCGAACTGAAGCTTTCTTT.

This clonotype was observed at least ten times. The chain carries TRBV20-1 and TRBJ2-7; 14 bases agree with TRBD2. With 3 bases clipped from V and 6 bases from J, the junction kept 16 bases outside the gene matches. The germline gives CDR1 DFQATT, CDR2 SNEGSKA (reference sequence). This CDR3 contains 18 residues. The CDR3 sequence: CSASIPQGTSGRIGEQYF. CDR3 nucleotide sequence: TGCAGTGCTAGTATACCTCAGGGGACTAGCGGGAGAATCGGCGAGCAGTACTTC.

This chain connects TRBV20-1 to TRBJ2-3, with a possible D match to TRBD1 (6 bases). The length of the CDR3 is 14 residues. Trimming shortened V by 3 bases and J by 1 base, and 11 bases separated the two germline ends. CDR1 is DFQATT and CDR2 is SNEGSKA in the germline V gene (reference sequence). In nucleotides, the CDR3 is TGCAGTGCTAGGAACAGGGATGGCACAGATACGCAGTATTTT. It yields the protein CSARNRDGTDTQYF.

This clonotype was recorded many times. The chain joins TRBV30 to TRBJ1-2; D is uncertain. Germline-derived CDR1 and CDR2 are GTSNPN and SVGIG (reference sequence). Trimming removed 2 bases at V and 7 bases at J, with 14 bases between. This CDR3 comprises 13 residues. CDR3 sequence (DNA): TGTGCCTGGAGTCGGATCCCTACCCTTGGCTACACCTTC. It translates to CAWSRIPTLGYTF.

Note on this clonotype: This could be a read error, since a much larger clone is one nucleotide away. The chain employs TRBV3-1 and TRBJ2-5, with TRBD2 as a possible D gene (5 bases). This CDR3 spans 11 amino acids. Germline CDR1 LGHDT, CDR2 YNNKEL (reference sequence). The CDR3 is CVSSQGAAQYF. DNA of the CDR3: TGTGTCAGCAGCCAAGGAGCGGCCCAGTACTTC.

Only a few counts were recorded for this clonotype. The V and J genes are TRBV27 and TRBJ2-3, with no clear D. Trimming took 6 bases from V and 1 from J, leaving 8 bases between them. CDR1 and CDR2 (germline): MNHEY, SMNVEV (reference sequence). The CDR3 is 13 amino acids. CDR3 amino acids: CASRKHGTDTQYF. CDR3 coding DNA: TGTGCCAGCAGGAAGCACGGCACAGATACGCAGTATTTT.

This clonotype was counted between two and nine times. The chain links TRBV4-1 to TRBJ1-3, with D maybe TRBD1 (6 bases). CDR3 length equals 14 residues. Germline V gives CDR1 MGHRA, CDR2 YSYEKL. Trimming cost V 4 bases and J 2 bases, with 9 bases left between them. CDR3 residues: CASSRQVTGNTIYF. DNA for the CDR3: TGCGCCAGCAGCCGACAGGTAACTGGAAACACCATATATTTT.

At least ten counts were recorded for this clonotype. V usage is TRBV28 and J usage is TRBJ2-7; TRBD1 matches 11 bases. The CDR3 loop spans 16 amino acids. The germline V gene encodes CDR1 MDHEN and CDR2 SYDVKM. Trimming removed 4 bases from V and 1 base from J; junction bases left unmatched: 6. The CDR3 DNA sequence: TGTGCCAGCAGTTCTCCCGGGACAGGGGGGTCCTACGAGCAGTACTTC. Translation: CASSSPGTGGSYEQYF.

This rearrangement joins TRBV4-1 to TRBJ2-1; D is uncertain. Trimming removed 4 bases from V and 0 bases from J, with 13 bases in between. The CDR3 length is 16 residues. CDR1 and CDR2 (germline): MGHRA, YSYEKL. CDR3: CASSLQATNSYNEQFF. CDR3 coding DNA: TGCGCCAGCAGCCTCCAAGCCACGAACTCCTACAATGAGCAGTTCTTC.